The source of this T cell receptor beta chain is a study of OX40 agonist ivuxolimab in advanced cancers. Study details: An agonistic anti-OX40 (CD134) antibody, ivuxolimab, was used to treat the patients. Patients received intravenous ivuxolimab every 2 weeks at 0.01 to 10 mg/kg. Partial responses, seen in three patients, involved one hepatocellular carcinoma and two cutaneous melanomas.

Using immunoSEQ multiplex PCR, the repertoire was profiled, and TCRdb retains in-frame clones only, with some absent. The table lists 65,000 to 75,000 clones, 75% to 85% of them singletons. In its sample, this clone was seen once. Its antigen is as yet unknown. Trimming shortened V by 2 bases and J by 4 bases, and 11 bases separated the two germline ends. Germline V gene lookup returns CDR1 GTSNPN and CDR2 SVGIG (reference sequence). The CDR3 loop spans 13 amino acids. Findings of the study overall: At 0.1-3.0 mg/kg, partial responders had clonal expansion among the lowest observed.

The clonotype was recovered from an adult with an advanced solid tumor such as melanoma, head and neck, liver or kidney cancer. V is TRBV30 and J is TRBJ2-5; D might be TRBD1 or TRBD2, each matching 6 bases. Sequenced here: CD4+ or CD8+ T cells sorted from blood, sampled in a trial of the OX40 agonist ivuxolimab. This CDR3 reads CAWSQGGRETQYF. As DNA, the CDR3 is TGTGCCTGGAGTCAAGGGGGGAGAGAGACCCAGTACTTC.